These 4 T cell receptor beta chains were all obtained from the same sample, sequenced in a study of T cell responses to AZD1222 COVID-19 vaccine. Clones were read by immunoSEQ multiplex PCR, and TCRdb kept only the in-frame ones, dropping some. The sample has 200,000 or so clones; 85% to 90% are singletons. Material: peripheral blood, obtained on day 0 of MenACWY control vaccination. The receptors originated from an adult in good health.

The chain links TRBV28 to TRBJ1-1; D call uncertain. CDR1 and CDR2 (germline): MDHEN, SYDVKM. V was cut by 1 base and J by 1 base, with 13 bases left in between. This CDR3 comprises 16 residues. CDR3 protein: CASSLFGAGKNTEAFF. In DNA, the CDR3 is TGTGCCAGCAGTTTATTTGGAGCAGGAAAGAACACTGAAGCTTTCTTT.

The chain carries TRBV15 and TRBJ2-7, with TRBD1 matching over 8 bases. Germline lookup yields CDR1 LNHNV and CDR2 YYDKDF (reference sequence). The CDR3 covers 15 residues. V lost 3 bases, J lost 4 bases, and 8 bases stayed unmatched. CDR3 sequence: CATSSTGGRSYEQYF. The CDR3 bases are TGTGCCACCAGCAGTACAGGGGGTCGGTCTTACGAGCAGTACTTC.

This clone was picked up one time. This chain links TRBV7-2 with TRBJ2-1, with a possible D match to TRBD2 (7 bases). Germline V gene data show CDR1 as SGHTA and CDR2 as FQGNSA. This CDR3 has 14 amino acids. V was clipped by 0 bases and J by 8 bases, with 11 bases between them. The CDR3 is CASSLAGGPHEQFF. The CDR3 DNA follows: TGTGCCAGCAGCTTAGCGGGGGGGCCACATGAGCAGTTCTTC.

The chain joins TRBV10-3 to TRBJ1-1, with D unresolved. From germline, CDR1 is ENHRY and CDR2 SYGVKD. The CDR3 spans 12 residues. The V end lost 2 bases, the J end lost 5 bases, and 6 bases lay between the germline ends. The CDR3 DNA sequence: TGTGCCATCAGTGAGCTGGGGACTGAAGCTTTCTTT. Translation gives CAISELGTEAFF.